This is a list of T cell receptor beta chains from one sample in a study of OX40 agonist ivuxolimab in advanced cancers. This table comes from immunoSEQ multiplex PCR, and its TCRdb copy is limited to in-frame clones, with some not included. The profile shows around 82,000 clones, about 89% of them singletons. Specimen: CD4+ or CD8+ T cells sorted from blood, collected in a trial of the OX40 agonist ivuxolimab. The receptors shown here come from an adult with an advanced solid tumor such as melanoma, head and neck, liver or kidney cancer. CDR3s include the opening cysteine and the closing phenylalanine or tryptophan. Each record gives: clone size, D gene, J gene, V gene, CDR3 protein, CDR3 DNA. D genes are given only for firm matches. The size field is filled for only some rows; it gives once, few, many or a size class.

size: -
D: TRBD1
J: TRBJ1-2
V: TRBV7-9
CDR3: CASSLESGQGKYGYTF
DNA: TGTGCCAGCAGCTTAGAGTCTGGACAGGGGAAGTACGGCTACACCTTC

size: -
D: -
J: TRBJ2-7
V: TRBV28
CDR3: CASCERPRTYEQYF
DNA: TGTGCCAGCTGTGAAAGACCGCGCACCTACGAGCAGTACTTC

size: -
D: -
J: TRBJ2-1
V: TRBV7-9
CDR3: CASSLVGTYNEQFF
DNA: TGTGCCAGCAGCTTAGTCGGGACCTACAATGAGCAGTTCTTC

size: -
D: TRBD2
J: TRBJ2-3
V: TRBV7-3
CDR3: CASSHKIAGGPADTQYF
DNA: TGTGCCAGCAGCCATAAAATAGCGGGAGGGCCGGCAGATACGCAGTATTTT

size: -
D: -
J: TRBJ2-7
V: TRBV4-1
CDR3: CASSQPGGGTHEQYF
DNA: TGCGCCAGCAGCCAACCAGGGGGGGGAACCCACGAGCAGTACTTC

size: -
D: -
J: TRBJ2-5
V: TRBV6-1
CDR3: CASSDAGPVRTQYF
DNA: TGTGCCAGCAGTGACGCCGGGCCAGTAAGGACCCAGTACTTC

size: -
D: -
J: TRBJ2-2
V: TRBV30
CDR3: CACRGGGELFF
DNA: TGTGCCTGCAGGGGGGGCGGGGAGCTGTTTTTT

size: medium-sized
D: -
J: TRBJ1-3
V: TRBV7-2
CDR3: CASSPEGPISGNTIYF
DNA: TGTGCCAGCAGCCCCGAAGGCCCTATCTCTGGAAACACCATATATTTT

size: -
D: -
J: TRBJ1-4
V: TRBV30
CDR3: CAWSRGFGGEKLFF
DNA: TGTGCCTGGAGTCGAGGATTCGGCGGGGAAAAACTGTTTTTT

size: -
D: TRBD2
J: TRBJ2-4
V: TRBV5-6
CDR3: CASSSRLAGLQNIQYF
DNA: TGTGCCAGCAGCTCCAGACTAGCGGGGCTACAAAACATTCAGTACTTC

size: -
D: -
J: TRBJ1-2
V: TRBV5-5
CDR3: CASSFILSNYGYTF
DNA: TGTGCCAGCAGCTTTATTCTCAGTAACTATGGCTACACCTTC

size: -
D: TRBD1
J: TRBJ2-7
V: TRBV6-1
CDR3: CASSGLGGAAYEQYF
DNA: TGTGCCAGCAGTGGGTTAGGGGGCGCGGCCTACGAGCAGTACTTC

size: once
D: TRBD1
J: TRBJ2-7
V: TRBV7-6
CDR3: CASSLELTGVYEQYF
DNA: TGTGCCAGCAGCTTAGAGCTGACAGGGGTCTACGAGCAGTACTTC

size: -
D: -
J: TRBJ2-1
V: TRBV4-1
CDR3: CASSQGLREWGNEQFF
DNA: TGCGCCAGCAGCCAAGGGCTCCGGGAGTGGGGGAATGAGCAGTTCTTC

size: -
D: -
J: TRBJ2-7
V: TRBV9
CDR3: CASSNTWDASYEQYF
DNA: TGTGCCAGCAGCAACACATGGGACGCCTCCTACGAGCAGTACTTC

size: -
D: TRBD2
J: TRBJ2-1
V: TRBV4-1
CDR3: CASSQDSERDYYNEQFF
DNA: TGCGCCAGCAGCCAAGATAGTGAGCGGGATTACTACAATGAGCAGTTCTTC

size: -
D: TRBD1
J: TRBJ2-2
V: TRBV4-1
CDR3: CASSQPGGAGELFF
DNA: TGCGCCAGCAGCCAGCCAGGGGGCGCCGGGGAGCTGTTTTTT

size: -
D: -
J: TRBJ1-2
V: TRBV6-5
CDR3: CASSYDRAYGYTF
DNA: TGTGCCAGCAGTTACGACCGAGCCTATGGCTACACCTTC

size: -
D: -
J: TRBJ2-7
V: TRBV2
CDR3: CASVGKNYEQYF
DNA: TGTGCCAGCGTGGGCAAAAACTACGAGCAGTACTTC

size: -
D: -
J: TRBJ1-4
V: TRBV6-5
CDR3: CASSYSTVSTNEKLFF
DNA: TGTGCCAGCAGTTACTCGACAGTTTCAACTAATGAAAAACTGTTTTTT

size: once
D: -
J: TRBJ2-4
V: TRBV7-9
CDR3: CASSSMTGEGRNIQYF
DNA: TGTGCCAGCAGCTCAATGACAGGGGAGGGAAGGAACATTCAGTACTTC

size: -
D: TRBD1
J: TRBJ2-2
V: TRBV28
CDR3: CASSKQGDTGELFF
DNA: TGTGCCAGCAGTAAACAGGGGGACACCGGGGAGCTGTTTTTT

size: -
D: -
J: TRBJ1-5
V: TRBV6-1
CDR3: CASSEPYATAYSNQPQHF
DNA: TGTGCCAGCAGTGAACCGTACGCGACAGCATATAGCAATCAGCCCCAGCATTTT

size: -
D: TRBD1
J: TRBJ2-7
V: TRBV6-6
CDR3: CASSYLDRVRGYEQYF
DNA: TGTGCCAGCAGTTACCTGGACAGGGTGAGGGGGTACGAGCAGTACTTC

size: few
D: -
J: TRBJ2-7
V: TRBV7-9
CDR3: CASSYGTNEQYF
DNA: TGTGCCAGCAGCTATGGGACAAACGAGCAGTACTTC